Shown below are 32 T cell receptor beta chains from a single sample sequenced in a study of regulatory T cells in long-lasting Graves disease (dated by TCRdb to the early 2020s). The library was prepared using multiplex PCR. The sequencer was an Illumina HiSeq 4000. TCR beta libraries were built with iRepertoire HTBI primers and Arm-PCR amplification of CDR3 regions. Through fastp at Q25 and MiXCR, TCRdb rebuilt clones from the public reads, retaining in-frame beta chains. Rows are unified per CDR3 protein, each entry keeping the most common DNA and genes. The table for this sample lists a few hundred thousand distinct CDR3 sequences; roughly 23% of them were counted only once. In total, the top ten clones hold 14% of the sample. The sample's time point label is to be understood as: persistent/refractory GD, antithyroid drugs over 5 years with positive TRAb. RNA was extracted from PBMCs in TRIzol for both TCR sequencing and RNA sequencing.

Material: peripheral blood mononuclear cells (PBMCs), obtained when the disease was refractory, from a patient treated with antithyroid drugs. These receptor sequences come from a female donor with Graves disease.

This chain connects TRBV11-1 to TRBJ1-3; 7 bases align to TRBD1. Per germline, CDR1 SGHAT and CDR2 FQDESV (reference sequence). V lost 6 bases and J lost 3; bases outside the gene matches: 5. The CDR3 contains 14 residues. The chain's CDR3 is CASRRDSDGNTIYF. CDR3 in DNA: TGTGCCAGCAGACGGGACAGCGATGGAAACACCATATATTTT.

The chain couples TRBV20-1 to TRBJ1-1; D call uncertain. CDR1 is DFQATT and CDR2 is SNEGSKA in the germline V gene (reference sequence). The V end was cut by 1 base, the J end by 1 base, with 10 bases between. The CDR3 length is 14 residues. The CDR3 reads CSARALRENTEAFF. As DNA, the CDR3 is TGCAGTGCTAGAGCGTTACGAGAGAACACTGAAGCTTTCTTT.

The chain joins TRBV10-1 to TRBJ2-1, with D possibly matching TRBD2 (6 bases). The CDR3 is 14 residues long. Germline CDR1 reads WNHNN; CDR2 reads SYGVQD (reference sequence). V lost 5 bases to trimming and J lost 3 bases, with 11 bases between them. CDR3 sequence reads: CASSPGEVYNEQFF. Here the CDR3 DNA reads TGCGCCAGCAGTCCGGGAGAGGTCTACAATGAGCAGTTCTTC.

V and J are TRBV10-3 and TRBJ1-1; tentatively, D is TRBD1 (6 bases). The V gene's germline CDR1 is ENHRY and CDR2 SYGVKD. This CDR3 spans 13 amino acids. Trimming cost V 4 bases and J 8 bases, with 14 bases left between them. CDR3 in DNA: TGTGCCATCAGTGGAACAGGGCATGAGGAAGCTTTCTTT. Residues: CAISGTGHEEAFF.

This clonotype was seen many times. The rearrangement uses TRBV3-1 and TRBJ1-4; D perhaps matches TRBD1 (5 bases). V was cut by 1 base and J by 4 bases, with 10 bases left in between. Germline V CDR1 and CDR2: LGHDT, YNNKEL (reference sequence). The CDR3 is 15 amino acids. CDR3 region: CASSQARTLNEKLFF. CDR3 in DNA: TGTGCCAGCAGCCAAGCCAGGACACTTAATGAAAAACTGTTTTTT.

This clonotype was counted ten times or more. The chain carries TRBV6-1 and TRBJ1-5; TRBD1 matches 7 bases. Trimming cost V 2 bases and J 1 base; bases outside gene matches: 2. Germline V gives CDR1 MNHNS, CDR2 SASEGT. This CDR3 is 15 amino acids long. The CDR3 nucleotides read TGTGCCAGCAGTGAAAGGGGACAGAGCAATCAGCCCCAGCATTTT. It codes for CASSERGQSNQPQHF.

The chain joins TRBV19 to TRBJ1-5; D is undetermined. The V and J ends lost 2 bases and 4 bases respectively, with 9 bases between them. This CDR3 contains 14 residues. CDR1 is LNHDA, CDR2 SQIVND, per germline (reference sequence). The CDR3 DNA follows: TGTGCCAGTAGTATATTATCGGGTAATCAGCCCCAGCATTTT. Translation: CASSILSGNQPQHF.

Points on this clonotype: Given the absence of the conserved phenylalanine or tryptophan at the CDR3 end, a read error is likely. V and J are TRBV6-1 and TRBJ2-7, with 12 bases fitting TRBD2. V lost 6 bases to trimming and J lost 5 bases; unmatched junction nucleotides: 5. CDR3 length equals 14 residues. Germline CDR1 reads MNHNS; CDR2 reads SASEGT. CDR3 sequence: CASRMTSGSHEQYL. CDR3 coding DNA: TGTGCCAGCAGGATGACTAGCGGGAGCCACGAGCAGTACCTC.

In this sample, this clonotype turned up a few times. The rearrangement joins TRBV5-6 to TRBJ2-5, with TRBD1 identical over 11 bases. The J segment lost 6 bases and the V segment lost 4 bases, leaving 5 bases of the junction unmatched. The V gene's germline CDR1 is SGHDT and CDR2 YYEEEE. The CDR3 is 14 residues long. This CDR3 reads CASSVGQGAKTQYF. CDR3 sequence (DNA): TGTGCCAGCAGCGTAGGACAGGGGGCGAAGACCCAGTACTTC.

This clonotype showed up many times. The chain employs TRBV7-9 and TRBJ2-5; D remains unclear. CDR1 is SEHNR and CDR2 is FQNEAQ in the germline V gene (reference sequence). The CDR3 contains 13 residues. Trimming left V 5 bases short and J 7 bases short, with 14 bases between. The CDR3 here is CASSPASFGTQYF. In DNA form, the CDR3 reads TGTGCCAGCAGCCCAGCATCGTTCGGGACCCAGTACTTC.

Regarding this clonotype: This may arise from a read error, as a much more abundant clone is one base away. This chain links TRBV6-2 or TRBV6-3 with TRBJ2-2; 9 bases are a match to TRBD2. V dropped 2 bases and J dropped 6; count of bases not matched to a gene: 10. The CDR3 totals 17 residues. Per germline, CDR1 MNHEY and CDR2 SVGEGT. This CDR3 reads CASSYRAATSGAGELFF. In DNA form, the CDR3 reads TGTGCCAGCAGTTACCGAGCGGCGACTAGCGGTGCCGGGGAGCTGTTTTTT.

In this sample, this clonotype turned up a few times. This chain links TRBV15 with TRBJ1-2; TRBD1 aligns across 7 bases. The CDR3 has 19 amino acids. Losses at the gene ends were 0 bases for V and 2 bases for J; bases not matched to a gene: 15. Germline assignment: CDR1 LNHNV and CDR2 YYDKDF (reference sequence). The CDR3 here is CATSRERYPTGAQNYGYTF. The CDR3 DNA follows: TGTGCCACCAGCAGAGAGAGGTATCCAACAGGGGCTCAGAACTATGGCTACACCTTC. The full variable domain, in which reference TRBV15 and TRBJ1-2 provide the parts outside the CDR3, is DAMVIQNPRYQVTQFGKPVTLSCSQTLNHNVMYWYQQKSSQAPKLLFHYYDKDFNNEADTPDNFQSRRPNTSFCFLDIRSPGLGDTAMYLCATSRERYPTGAQNYGYTFGSGTRLTVV.

In the case of this clonotype: This is likely an artifact of a read error, given a far larger clone one base away. The CDR3: CAGSRDYYEQYF. The CDR3 DNA is TGTGCCGGCAGTCGGGACTACTACGAGCAGTACTTC. The chain joins TRBV6-2 or TRBV6-3 to TRBJ2-7, with TRBD2 identical over 7 bases. Germline V lookup: CDR1 MNHEY, CDR2 SVGEGT. The CDR3 is made up of 12 amino acids.

This clonotype was counted ten times or more. This chain connects TRBV2 to TRBJ2-7; tentative D call: TRBD2 (6 bases). The V and J ends lost 8 bases and 2 bases respectively, with 19 bases between them. CDR1 and CDR2 (germline): SNHLY, FYNNEI. This CDR3 comprises 15 residues. CDR3 sequence: CASGQWPWGAYEQYF. The CDR3 DNA reads TGTGCCAGCGGTCAGTGGCCATGGGGGGCCTACGAGCAGTACTTC.

This clonotype has a count of ten or more. The V and J genes are TRBV11-2 and TRBJ1-4; D is perhaps TRBD1 (5 bases). Germline values: CDR1 SGHAT, CDR2 FQNNGV. Trimming shortened V by 3 bases and J by 7 bases, and 12 bases separated the two germline ends. The CDR3 extends over 14 amino acids. The CDR3 sequence is CASSLWVGGEKLFF. The CDR3 nucleotides are TGTGCCAGCAGCTTGTGGGTTGGGGGTGAAAAACTGTTTTTT.

This clonotype was detected only a few times. CDR3 sequence reads: CASSLSQIEHQETQYF. CDR3 nucleotide sequence: TGTGCCAGCAGCCTATCCCAAATCGAGCACCAAGAGACCCAGTACTTC. The chain is built from TRBV7-9 and TRBJ2-5; D unclear. The CDR3 sequence is 16 residues long. Between the trimmed V and J ends, which lost 5 bases and 0 bases, there was a span of 16 bases. Germline V gene sequence: CDR1 SEHNR, CDR2 FQNEAQ (reference sequence).

This clonotype occurred a few times. Given a much more abundant clone one base away, this may be a read error. The chain's CDR3 is CASTLEGNTEAFF. Written as DNA, the CDR3 is TGTGCCAGCACCCTGGAGGGGAACACTGAAGCTTTCTTT. This chain connects TRBV2 to TRBJ1-1; unclear D gene. Germline assignment: CDR1 SNHLY and CDR2 FYNNEI. V was cut by 7 bases and J by 1 base, with 10 bases left in between. The CDR3 spans 13 residues.

Only one count was recorded for this clonotype. A much larger clone differs from this one at a single base, so this may be a read error. The CDR3 protein is CVSSLYGGAREQYF. CDR3 sequence (DNA): TGTGTCAGCAGTTTATACGGGGGAGCGAGGGAGCAGTACTTC. The V call is TRBV28, the J call TRBJ2-7, with a possible D match to TRBD2 (6 bases). This CDR3 comprises 14 residues. CDR1 MDHEN and CDR2 SYDVKM come from the germline V gene.

The CDR3 reads CASSRQGHQNTEAFF. For the CDR3, the DNA is TGTGCCAGCAGCCGACAGGGCCACCAGAACACTGAAGCTTTCTTT. The V call is TRBV5-4, the J call TRBJ1-1, with 7 positions matching TRBD1. The V segment lost 4 bases and the J segment 1 base; nucleotides outside the gene matches: 7. CDR3 length: 15 amino acids. CDR1 is SGHNT, CDR2 YYREEE, per germline (reference sequence).

This clonotype was found many times. The chain uses TRBV27 and TRBJ1-4; possible D gene TRBD1, 6 bases. Trimming took 5 bases from V and 4 from J, leaving 8 bases between them. Looked up from germline, CDR1 is MNHEY and CDR2 is SMNVEV (reference sequence). This CDR3 has 13 residues. This CDR3 is CASSDRFNEKLFF. The CDR3 bases are TGTGCCAGCAGTGACAGGTTTAATGAAAAACTGTTTTTT.

This chain uses TRBV10-3 with TRBJ2-5, with 9 bases identical to TRBD2. Germline values: CDR1 ENHRY, CDR2 SYGVKD. This CDR3 is built from 15 residues. Losses at the gene ends were 0 bases for V and 5 bases for J; bases not matched to a gene: 4. The CDR3 DNA is TGTGCCATCAGTGAGTCCTCTAGCGGGGTTGAGACCCAGTACTTC. Its translation is CAISESSSGVETQYF.

This clonotype was recorded a few times. The chain is built from TRBV28 and TRBJ1-4; possible D gene TRBD1, 5 bases. Germline loops: CDR1 MDHEN, CDR2 SYDVKM. The CDR3 is 14 residues long. The V and J ends lost 6 bases and 8 bases respectively, with 16 bases between them. DNA for the CDR3: TGTGCCAGCAGGGGGGGAGGGGCAGGGGAAAAACTGTTTTTT. Protein sequence: CASRGGGAGEKLFF.

This clonotype was observed many times. This chain connects TRBV18 to TRBJ2-7; TRBD1 matches 10 bases. Germline CDR1 KGHSH, CDR2 LQKENI. Trimming removed 3 bases from V and 5 bases from J; junction bases left unmatched: 4. This CDR3 region has 14 residues. The CDR3 DNA is TGTGCCAGCTCACCCTACGGGACAGGGGACGAGCAGTACTTC. Protein product: CASSPYGTGDEQYF. Full variable domain (remainder filled in from reference TRBV18 and TRBJ2-7): NAGVMQNPRHLVRRRGQEARLRCSPMKGHSHVYWYRQLPEEGLKFMVYLQKENIIDESGMPKERFSAEFPKEGPSILRIQQVVRGDSAAYFCASSPYGTGDEQYFGPGTRLTVT.

As regards this clonotype: This may be a read error, as it is one base from a much larger clone. The CDR3 DNA reads as TGTGCCAGCAGCGTAGCGGCAGACTCCTACGGGCAGTACTTC. Its translation: CASSVAADSYGQYF. The V gene is TRBV9, the J gene TRBJ2-7; no definite D call. The germline gives CDR1 SGDLS, CDR2 YYNGEE. The length of the CDR3 is 14 residues.

About this clonotype: This likely comes from a read error, as the CDR3 has no conserved phenylalanine or tryptophan at its end. The chain has TRBV12-3 or TRBV12-4 and TRBJ1-1; D call uncertain. V lost 5 bases to trimming and J lost 1 base, with 11 bases between them. CDR3 size: 14 residues. CDR3 region: CASSDRRGNTEAFL. For the CDR3, the DNA is TGTGCCAGCAGTGACCGACGGGGGAACACTGAAGCTTTCCTT.

The chain has TRBV2 and TRBJ1-1, with TRBD1 identical over 11 bases. The germline V gene has CDR1 SNHLY and CDR2 FYNNEI. The CDR3 extends over 18 amino acids. With V trimmed by 2 bases and J by 1 base, 9 bases remained unmatched. This CDR3 reads CASSELRDRGTPNTEAFF. CDR3 sequence (DNA): TGTGCCAGCAGTGAACTCCGGGACAGGGGGACCCCGAACACTGAAGCTTTCTTT. Combining the CDR3 with reference TRBV2 and TRBJ1-1 gives the whole variable domain EPEVTQTPSHQVTQMGQEVILRCVPISNHLYFYWYRQILGQKVEFLVSFYNNEISEKSEIFDDQFSVERPDGSNFTLKIRSTKLEDSAMYFCASSELRDRGTPNTEAFFGQGTRLTVV.

Ten or more counts support this clonotype. V gene TRBV27 combines with J gene TRBJ2-7, with 10 positions matching TRBD2. This CDR3 contains 17 residues. The junction had 11 bases not matched to a gene; V was cut back by 6 bases and J by 0 bases. CDR1 is MNHEY, CDR2 SMNVEV, per germline (reference sequence). The CDR3 nucleotides read TGTGCCAGCAGCCGCCAAGCCCTAGCGGGGGCCTCCTACGAGCAGTACTTC. The encoded protein is CASSRQALAGASYEQYF.

In this sample, this clonotype turned up a few times. The V call is TRBV20-1, the J call TRBJ1-3; D may be TRBD1 (6 bases). The ends were cut back, 1 base at V and 2 bases at J, with 9 bases in the middle. The CDR3 has 14 amino acids. In germline, CDR1 is DFQATT, CDR2 SNEGSKA (reference sequence). The CDR3 coding sequence is TGCAGTGCTAGAGGGACAGCCCCTGGAAACACCATATATTTT. Protein sequence: CSARGTAPGNTIYF.

Regarding this clonotype: A much more abundant neighbour one base away suggests this may be a read error. The chain uses TRBV15 and TRBJ2-2, with D perhaps TRBD2 (6 bases). The CDR3 consists of 15 residues. Germline CDR1 reads LNHNV; CDR2 reads YYDKDF (reference sequence). This CDR3 reads CATRKGGANIGELFF. CDR3 nucleotides: TGTGCCACCAGAAAAGGAGGGGCGAACATCGGGGAGCTGTTTTTT.

Many counts were recorded for this clonotype. V is TRBV30 and J is TRBJ1-4; 7 nucleotides match TRBD1. The CDR3 extends over 15 amino acids. The V segment lost 2 bases and the J segment 3 bases; nucleotides outside the gene matches: 6. Germline assignment: CDR1 GTSNPN and CDR2 SVGIG (reference sequence). The CDR3 coding sequence is TGTGCCTGGAGTTTCCCCGACAGGGCTAATGAAAAACTGTTTTTT. It yields the protein CAWSFPDRANEKLFF.

This clonotype was picked up many times. CDR3 nucleotides: TGTGCCAGCAGTTACACAGCAGGGGGTCAGCCCCAGCATTTT. This sequence encodes CASSYTAGGQPQHF. The chain joins TRBV6-5 to TRBJ1-5, with TRBD1 identical over 7 bases. The CDR3 is 14 amino acids. Germline V gene lookup returns CDR1 MNHEY and CDR2 SVGAGI. Unmatched junction bases numbered 4, after V lost 2 bases and J lost 6 bases.

This chain connects TRBV7-9 to TRBJ2-7; maybe TRBD2 (6 bases). Per the germline V gene, CDR1 is SEHNR and CDR2 is FQNEAQ (reference sequence). The CDR3 is 14 residues long. V dropped 4 bases and J dropped 3 bases, with 13 bases sitting between them. CDR3 DNA: TGTGCCAGCAGCTGGGCGGGACGGATCTACGAGCAGTACTTC. Its protein is CASSWAGRIYEQYF.